This T cell receptor beta chain was documented in a study of early T cells in non-severe SARS-CoV-2 infection. Background on the study: Whole-blood bulk RNA, unsorted, was sequenced, and chains were unpaired.

Unique molecular identifier tags were affixed to discrete cDNA molecules. A single record per CDR3 protein comes from TCRdb applying MiXCR to the 5' RACE reads. Here the sample spans almost 65,000 distinct CDR3 sequences, less than 5% being singletons. Study observations and caveats: VDJdb matching favored anti-spike CD8 responses, missing private and CD4 specificities.

Trimming cost V 5 bases and J 2 bases, with 10 bases left between them. The germline V gene encodes CDR1 LGHDT and CDR2 YNNKEL (reference sequence). The CDR3 length is 15 residues. Comments on this clonotype: Its antigen is still unknown.

V usage is TRBV3-1 and J usage is TRBJ2-6; D may correspond to TRBD1 or TRBD2 (5 bases each). The sequenced sample was whole blood. The receptor's source is an adult who was a healthcare worker with PCR-confirmed SARS-CoV-2 infection or an uninfected control (not recorded which). CDR3 region: CASSDRGAGANVLTF. CDR3 in DNA: TGTGCCAGCAGCGATAGGGGAGCTGGGGCCAACGTCCTGACTTTC.